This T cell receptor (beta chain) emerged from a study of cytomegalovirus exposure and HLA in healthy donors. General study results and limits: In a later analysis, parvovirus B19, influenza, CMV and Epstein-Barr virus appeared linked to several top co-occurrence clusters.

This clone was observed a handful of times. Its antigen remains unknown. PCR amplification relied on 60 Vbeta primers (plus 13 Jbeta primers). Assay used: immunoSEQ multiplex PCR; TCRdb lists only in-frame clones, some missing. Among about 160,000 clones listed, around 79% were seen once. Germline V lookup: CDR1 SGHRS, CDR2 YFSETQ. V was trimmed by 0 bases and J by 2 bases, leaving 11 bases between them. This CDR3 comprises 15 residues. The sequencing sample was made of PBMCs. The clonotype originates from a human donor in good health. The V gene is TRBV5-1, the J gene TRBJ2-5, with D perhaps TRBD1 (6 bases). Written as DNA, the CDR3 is TGCGCCAGCAGCTTGGGGGGACACCGACAAGAGACCCAGTACTTC. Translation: CASSLGGHRQETQYF.